The source of this T cell receptor beta chain is a study of neoadjuvant anti-PD-1 for oral cavity cancer (dated by TCRdb to 2020 to 2022). Background for the entire study: Before curative-intent surgical resection, most patients were given three to four biweekly doses of nivolumab at 3 mg/kg. Under RECIST 1.1, patients with complete response, partial response or stable disease were classed as responders, and patients with progression were classed as non-responders. There were approximately 12 patients in the parent correlative cohort, and the response rate was 33%. Patients who did not progress were given a fourth nivolumab dose at about day 43 and had definitive surgical resection on days 50-56.

The time point tag for this specimen amounts to: before neoadjuvant nivolumab. Patients were newly diagnosed with stage II-IVA oral cavity squamous cell carcinoma and had received no prior systemic or radiation treatment. Everyone in the cohort had locally advanced, HPV-negative oral cavity squamous cell carcinoma. Peripheral blood mononuclear cells were analyzed directly and were not maintained or expanded in culture. Samples came from a longitudinal correlative study of a single-arm phase II trial of neoadjuvant nivolumab in oral cavity squamous cell carcinoma. Subject-matched pre- and post-treatment PBMCs and tumors from three responders and three non-responders underwent genomic DNA-based TCRbeta sequencing. Peripheral blood mononuclear cells were collected before nivolumab treatment and were collected again after treatment, at the time of surgery. The Maxwell RSC DNA from Cells kit was used to extract genomic DNA from PBMCs.

About this clone: This clone's antigen is unknown. The germline gene is not matched at one end of the junction; a read error may be the cause.

For deep sequencing, PBMC libraries mostly used about 0.45 ug of input genomic DNA, with six replicates for each sample. The immunoSEQ hsTCRbeta kit was used to prepare TCRbeta libraries according to the manufacturer's instructions. The finished libraries were brought together in one pool at approximately 3.2 nM, which was then read using an Illumina NovaSeq 6000 S4 flow cell. The source study handled its data this way. Raw data preprocessing and quality control were performed with the immunoSEQ Analyzer. The analysis was limited to productive rearrangements, and each clonotype was defined by a unique CDR3 amino acid sequence. Repertoire clonality was estimated as the Gini-Simpson index, which was calculated using the R package tcR. Student's t test was used to compare Gini indices, while Pearson correlation assessed associations with tumor size change. TCRdb retrieved this table from immuneACCESS and kept in-frame rearrangements only. Not all clones are present; in checked studies, unresolved V genes account for under half, and no reason is known for the remainder. The V and J calls and clone size are taken from that table; D and trimming were inferred from the DNA. The sample table records 75,000 or so clones; about 84% of these occur just once. 2.5% to 3.5% of the sample goes to the ten largest clones.

Results the study describes overall, beyond this receptor: Only a few patients per response group were included in the TCR analyses, and the authors called for validation in larger cohorts. After neoadjuvant nivolumab, non-responders showed significantly higher T cell clonality (Gini index) in PBMCs than responders did. Higher pretreatment blood Treg/Th17 ratios correlated with higher pretreatment blood TCRbeta clonality and lower post-treatment tumor TCRbeta clonality.

From cysteine to phenylalanine, the CDR3 is 14 amino acids long. Here the CDR3 DNA is all that survives: 42 bases in frame from base 1. Based on the germline V gene (reference sequence), the CDR1 and CDR2 sequences are MNHEY and SMNVEV. Recombination connected TRBV27 to TRBJ2-1; the D gene is unclear. The source is a person aged 35 to 85 with oral cavity squamous cell carcinoma. The specimen was PBMCs, collected before nivolumab (anti-PD-1) treatment. The CDR3 protein is CASSLLRSSNEQFF. DNA sequence: TGTGCCAGCAGTTTACTCCGATCCTCCAATGAGCAGTTCTTC.